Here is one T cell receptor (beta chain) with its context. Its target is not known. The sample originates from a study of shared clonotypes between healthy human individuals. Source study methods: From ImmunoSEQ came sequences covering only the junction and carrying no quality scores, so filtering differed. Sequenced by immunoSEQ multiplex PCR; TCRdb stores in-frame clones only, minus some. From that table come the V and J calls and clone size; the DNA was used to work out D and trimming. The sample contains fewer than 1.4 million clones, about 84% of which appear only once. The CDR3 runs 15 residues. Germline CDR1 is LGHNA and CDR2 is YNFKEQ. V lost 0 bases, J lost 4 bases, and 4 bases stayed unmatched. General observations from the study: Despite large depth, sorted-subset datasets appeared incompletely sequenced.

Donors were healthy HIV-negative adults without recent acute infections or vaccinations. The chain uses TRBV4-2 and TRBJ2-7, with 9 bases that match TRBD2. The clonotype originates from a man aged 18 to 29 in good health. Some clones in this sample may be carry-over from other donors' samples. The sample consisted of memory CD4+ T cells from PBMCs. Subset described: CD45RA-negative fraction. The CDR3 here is CASSQDLAGIYEQYF. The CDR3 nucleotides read TGTGCCAGCAGCCAAGATCTAGCGGGAATTTACGAGCAGTACTTC.